The entry that follows covers one TCR beta chain sequence. What it binds is unknown. In TCRdb, the reads were re-called with MiXCR into one record per CDR3 protein. The sample includes 800,000 to 950,000 distinct CDR3 sequences, about 30% of them seen just once. Germline V gene lookup returns CDR1 DFQATT and CDR2 SNEGSKA (reference sequence). The V gene lost 0 bases and the J gene lost 4 bases, with 12 bases spanning the gap. This CDR3 region has 15 residues. The data were obtained in a study of T cell repertoires in cytomegalovirus infection. The rearrangement joins TRBV20-1 to TRBJ2-2; no definite D call. The clonotype originates from a human donor in good health (CMV status not recorded). Some clones in this sample may be carry-over from other donors' samples. This material consisted of cultured CD8+ T cells from PBMCs, taken from culture after CMV antigen stimulation. CDR3 bases: TGCAGTGCTAGAGATTATCTCGACGGCACCGGGGAGCTGTTTTTT. This gives the protein CSARDYLDGTGELFF.